This T cell receptor beta chain was found in a study of blood T cell repertoires in COVID-19. V lost 7 bases and J 7 bases, leaving 11 bases between the germline ends. The germline CDR1 and CDR2 sequences are LNHDA and SQIVND (reference sequence). CDR3 length: 12 residues. Data came from immunoSEQ multiplex PCR; TCRdb stores just in-frame clones and leaves some out. The table has a few hundred thousand clones, around 89% seen once. The sequence was obtained from a man aged 25-40 years with acute or convalescent COVID-19. The rearrangement uses TRBV19 and TRBJ1-5; TRBD1 might be the D (5 bases). Source material: peripheral blood. The CDR3 is CASKDQGQPQHF. The DNA of the CDR3 is TGTGCCAGTAAGGATCAGGGACAGCCCCAGCATTTT.